The 13 T cell receptor delta chains presented below share a single source sample, sequenced in a study of γδ T cells in repeated Plasmodium falciparum infection. TCRdb processed the multiplex PCR reads again with the CATT caller. The sample lists 80,000 to 95,000 delta-chain clones, roughly 1.4% occurring once. Gammadelta T cells were flow-sorted from PBMC into Vgamma9/Vdelta2+ and Vdelta2-negative populations for bulk analysis. Sequencing was done on a sample of gamma-delta T cells from blood. These receptor sequences come from a pool of human donors (malaria-infected and uninfected, not separated).

This clone turned up a few times. This DNA's translation and the protein TCRdb lists, from a much larger clone, do not match at residue 8, likely due to a read error; the protein shown is translated from the DNA. The chain uses TRDV1 and TRDJ1; tentatively, D is TRDD3 (6 bases). TCRdb does not report a J gene; here it was assigned by matching the DNA to germline references. Germline V CDR1 and CDR2: TSWWSYY, QGS. The V gene lost 1 base and the J gene lost 0 bases, with 27 bases spanning the gap. This CDR3 spans 21 amino acids. CDR3: CALGERGSVFHGGRYTDKLIF. The DNA for the CDR3 is TGTGCTCTTGGGGAACGGGGCTCCGTATTTCATGGGGGGCGTTACACCGATAAACTCATCTTT.

This clone occurred a few times. TCRdb records a much larger clone's protein for this DNA, with a difference at residue 13 that likely arises from a read error; the protein given is the translation of the DNA. The gene calls are TRDV2 and TRDJ1, with TRDD3 identical over 10 bases. Germline CDR1 reads GEAIGNYY; CDR2 reads EKD. J was trimmed by 7 bases and V by 0 bases; bases with no gene match: 16. The CDR3 runs 18 residues. The CDR3 loop is CACDTLYTGGSYSGKLIF. The CDR3 DNA reads TGTGCCTGTGACACCCTGTACACTGGGGGATCTTACTCCGGTAAACTCATCTTT.

As regards this clone: The protein TCRdb lists belongs to a much larger clone and differs from this DNA's translation at residue 14, which points to a read error; the protein shown is made from the DNA. The chain has TRDV2 and TRDJ3; 9 positions match TRDD3. In the absence of a J gene in TCRdb, the DNA was matched to germline to assign it here. Germline assignment: CDR1 GEAIGNYY and CDR2 EKD. CDR3 length: 21 residues. CDR3 in amino acids: CACDGLLGDLYSSRDTRQMFF. The CDR3 DNA is TGTGCCTGTGATGGATTACTGGGGGACTTATACAGCTCCCGGGACACCCGACAGATGTTTTTC.

This clone was found a few times. With a much larger clone just one base away, this may be a read error. The chain is built from TRDV1 and TRDJ1, with 8 bases identical to TRDD3. As TCRdb names no J gene, one was assigned here on the basis of a DNA match to germline. Germline loops: CDR1 TSWWSYY, CDR2 QGS. This CDR3 contains 21 residues. CDR3 bases: TGTGCTCTTGGGGAATCCTACAGTCCCTTACTGGGGGTCCCGTACACCAATAAACTCATCTTT. It encodes CALGESYSPLLGVPYTNKLIF.

There are a few counts of this clone. The translation of this DNA and the TCRdb protein of a much larger clone differ at residue 10, probably owing to a read error; the protein shown here is translated from the DNA. The chain employs TRDV2 and TRDJ3, with 9 bases aligning to TRDD3. CDR3 length: 17 residues. With 1 base clipped from V and 6 bases from J, the junction kept 6 bases outside the gene matches. CDR1 is GEAIGNYY, CDR2 EKD, per germline. The CDR3 loop reads CACDTVGDSPDTRQMFF. The CDR3 DNA follows: TGTGCCTGTGACACGGTGGGGGATAGCCCGGACACCCGACAGATGTTTTTC.

As regards this clone: This likely came from a read error, as a far larger clone is one base away. This specimen includes other DNA sequences encoding the same CDR3. The V and J genes are TRDV2 and TRDJ1; 7 nucleotides line up with TRDD3. TCRdb supplies no J gene; here it was assigned by aligning the nucleotide sequence to germline. The J segment lost 0 bases and the V segment lost 4 bases, leaving 4 bases of the junction unmatched. In germline, CDR1 is GEAIGNYY, CDR2 EKD. This CDR3 has 14 amino acids. Written as DNA, the CDR3 is TGTGCCTGTGATCAACTGGGGTACACCGATAAACTCATCTTT. Translating it yields CACDQLGYTDKLIF.

Only a few counts were recorded for this clone. The protein in TCRdb stems from a much larger clone and differs at residue 6 from this DNA's translation, likely a read error; here the protein is translated from the DNA. The rearrangement uses TRDV2 and TRDJ1; no clear D gene. Since TCRdb gives no J gene, matching the DNA to germline was used here to assign it. Germline CDR1 and CDR2: GEAIGNYY and EKD. This CDR3 region has 15 residues. V lost 3 bases and J lost 0, with 13 bases in between. Here the CDR3 reads CACDQLGLYTDKLIF. CDR3 coding DNA: TGTGCCTGTGACCAGTTGGGCCTTTACACCGATAAACTCATCTTT.

Many counts were recorded for this clone. CDR3 sequence (DNA): TGTGCTCTTGGGGAACTTCGGGTGGGGGTCCCGTACACCGATAAACTCATCTTT. Translation: CALGELRVGVPYTDKLIF. This chain links TRDV1 with TRDJ1; D might be TRDD3 (6 bases). The J gene, left out of TCRdb, was set here by checking the DNA against germline. The CDR3 is 18 residues long. The V end was cut by 0 bases, the J end by 0 bases, with 17 bases between. Germline assignment: CDR1 TSWWSYY and CDR2 QGS.

This clone was seen many times. CDR3 loop: CACDVLGEYTDKLIF. CDR3 in DNA: TGTGCCTGCGACGTACTGGGGGAGTACACCGATAAACTCATCTTT. The chain uses TRDV2 and TRDJ1; 9 bases align to TRDD3. Germline lookup yields CDR1 GEAIGNYY and CDR2 EKD. The V segment lost 7 bases and the J segment 0 bases; nucleotides outside the gene matches: 8. This CDR3 is built from 15 residues.

As for this clone: TCRdb assigns this DNA the protein of a much larger clone, which departs from its translation at residue 10; this likely reflects a read error, and the protein shown comes from translating the DNA. The genes are TRDV1 and TRDJ1; 8 nucleotides match TRDD3. J gave up 10 bases and V 2 bases, and 15 bases lay outside the gene matches. CDR1 and CDR2 from the germline V gene are TSWWSYY and QGS. This CDR3 is 16 amino acids long. CDR3 nucleotide sequence: TGTGCTCTTGGGGAATTGGCCTTGCTGTGGGATACGGGACTCATCTTT. It codes for CALGELALLWDTGLIF.

In regard to this clone: This likely came from a read error, as a far larger clone is one base away. The sample contains more than one DNA sequence encoding this CDR3. The J segment was not called; the V segment is TRDV2; TRDD3, as called in the table, went unchecked against the DNA. Germline lookup yields CDR1 GEAIGNYY and CDR2 EKD. The CDR3 runs to 15 residues. The DNA for the CDR3 is TGTGCCTGTGTCCCGTTGGGGGATAAGAGGAATAAACTCATCTTC. This codes for CACVPLGDKRNKLIF.

A note on this clone: TCRdb shows a much larger clone's protein in place of this DNA's translation, and the two differ at residue 5, likely through a read error; the protein shown is translated from the DNA. This chain joins TRDV2 and TRDJ3, with 10 bases lining up with TRDD3. TCRdb carries no J gene annotation; the J gene was assigned here by matching the DNA with germline. V was pared by 3 bases and J by 0 bases, with 10 bases of the junction left unmatched. The germline V gene has CDR1 GEAIGNYY and CDR2 EKD. This CDR3 comprises 20 residues. CDR3 amino acids: CACDPLLGDASSWDTRQMFF. For the CDR3, the DNA is TGTGCCTGTGACCCCTTACTGGGGGATGCGAGCTCCTGGGACACCCGACAGATGTTTTTC.

This clone was seen many times. The rearrangement uses TRDV2 and TRDJ1; 8 positions agree with TRDD3. V trimming: 0 bases; J trimming: 7 bases; junction bases outside the gene matches: 6. CDR1 is GEAIGNYY and CDR2 is EKD in the germline V gene. The CDR3 runs to 14 residues. The CDR3 protein is CACDTRGGGCKLIF. The CDR3 nucleotides are TGTGCCTGTGACACCAGGGGTGGGGGATGTAAACTCATCTTT.